These 18 T cell receptor beta chains originate from one sample sequenced in a study of blood T cell repertoires in COVID-19. Repertoires were generated with immunoSEQ multiplex PCR, while TCRdb's copy carries only in-frame clones and drops some. The sample lists tens of thousands of clones, about nine tenths seen once, with approximately 4.7% in the top ten. The sample taken for sequencing was peripheral blood. Every receptor here comes from a human donor in a cohort sampled during active COVID-19.

The V gene is TRBV7-2, the J gene TRBJ2-3; 10 nucleotides agree with TRBD2. In germline, CDR1 is SGHTA, CDR2 FQGNSA. Trimming removed 6 bases from V and 6 bases from J; junction bases left unmatched: 6. The CDR3 length is 14 residues. The CDR3 DNA reads as TGTGCCAGCAGTCGTGCGACTAGCGGGGATACGCAGTATTTT. This sequence encodes CASSRATSGDTQYF.

V and J are TRBV20-1 and TRBJ2-1, with 8 nucleotides matching TRBD2. The CDR3 runs 21 residues. V shed 3 bases, J shed 2 bases, and the junction held 24 bases outside the gene matches. CDR1 DFQATT and CDR2 SNEGSKA come from the germline V gene (reference sequence). The CDR3 spells CSASSAGVRLRGSGTYNEQFF. The CDR3 nucleotides are TGCAGTGCTAGTTCTGCGGGAGTTCGCCTAAGGGGTAGCGGGACCTACAATGAGCAGTTCTTC.

V is TRBV2 and J is TRBJ2-7; 11 positions agree with TRBD2. The length of the CDR3 is 13 residues. CDR1 is SNHLY, CDR2 FYNNEI, per germline. The ends lost 9 bases at V and 2 bases at J; junction bases unmatched: 3. CDR3 coding DNA: TGTGCCAGGAGACTAGCGGGGACCTACGAGCAGTACTTC. It translates to CARRLAGTYEQYF.

The chain combines TRBV9 with TRBJ2-3; TRBD2 matches at 7 bases. Losses at the gene ends were 3 bases for V and 3 bases for J; bases not matched to a gene: 10. The CDR3 has 16 residues. Germline assignment: CDR1 SGDLS and CDR2 YYNGEE. CDR3 sequence reads: CASSGGGVYRTDTQYF. Here the CDR3 DNA reads TGTGCCAGCAGCGGGGGAGGGGTTTACCGAACAGATACGCAGTATTTT.

V usage is TRBV6-5 and J usage is TRBJ2-1; the match to TRBD2 covers 7 bases. The germline gives CDR1 MNHEY, CDR2 SVGAGI. The CDR3 consists of 13 residues. V gave up 0 bases and J gave up 9 bases; unmatched junction bases: 2. For the CDR3, the DNA is TGTGCCAGCAGTTACTCGAGACTAGCTGAGCAGTTCTTC. Translation gives CASSYSRLAEQFF.

This chain links TRBV5-1 with TRBJ2-2; TRBD1 matches at 10 bases. Losses at the gene ends were 4 bases for V and 6 bases for J; bases not matched to a gene: 6. Germline lookup yields CDR1 SGHRS and CDR2 YFSETQ. CDR3 length equals 15 residues. The chain's CDR3 is CASSPDRGLSGELFF. As DNA, the CDR3 is TGCGCCAGCAGCCCGGACAGGGGGTTATCCGGGGAGCTGTTTTTT.

The V call is TRBV6-6, the J call TRBJ1-2, with D tentatively TRBD1 (5 bases). V lost 2 bases and J lost 6, with 10 bases in between. Germline CDR1 and CDR2: MNHNY and SVGAGI (reference sequence). CDR3 length equals 13 residues. CDR3 coding DNA: TGTGCCAGCAGTTACAGCCAGGGAAATGGCTACACCTTC. Translated, it gives CASSYSQGNGYTF.

This chain joins TRBV11-3 and TRBJ2-3, with 13 bases lining up with TRBD2. The V and J ends lost 5 bases and 2 bases, in that order; junction bases with no gene match: 7. The CDR3 runs 17 residues. CDR1 and CDR2 (germline): SGHNT, YENEEA. The CDR3 protein is CASSRGLAGAFTDTQYF. CDR3 DNA: TGTGCCAGCAGCCGAGGACTAGCGGGAGCTTTCACAGATACGCAGTATTTT.

The chain links TRBV11-2 to TRBJ2-7; D gene uncertain. Germline V gene data show CDR1 as SGHAT and CDR2 as FQNNGV. The CDR3 contains 14 residues. Trimming removed 0 bases at V and 0 bases at J, with 6 bases between. CDR3 bases: TGTGCCAGCAGCTTAGATCGTAGCTCCTACGAGCAGTACTTC. Translating it yields CASSLDRSSYEQYF.

By share, this clone ranks as medium-sized. This chain connects TRBV7-2 to TRBJ1-5; D unresolved. The V and J ends lost 8 bases and 0 bases respectively, with 8 bases between them. CDR3 size: 13 residues. CDR1 is SGHTA and CDR2 is FQGNSA in the germline V gene. The CDR3 is CASSSYSNQPQHF. The CDR3 DNA reads TGTGCCAGCTCGAGTTATAGCAATCAGCCCCAGCATTTT.

The CDR3 DNA follows: TGTGCCAGCAGCGTAGGCAGTAGCGGGAGTTACGAGCAGTACTTC. Translated, it gives CASSVGSSGSYEQYF. The chain joins TRBV9 to TRBJ2-7; 9 nucleotides match TRBD2. V shed 0 bases and J 4 bases; nucleotides not matched to a gene: 5. The CDR3 length is 15 residues. Germline V CDR1 and CDR2: SGDLS, YYNGEE.

The chain recombines TRBV19 with TRBJ2-7, with 8 bases matching TRBD1. The CDR3 covers 13 residues. Losses at the gene ends were 5 bases for V and 4 bases for J; bases not matched to a gene: 4. Per the germline V gene, CDR1 is LNHDA and CDR2 is SQIVND (reference sequence). The CDR3: CASSPGGPYEQYF. The CDR3 DNA sequence: TGTGCCAGTAGTCCAGGGGGCCCTTACGAGCAGTACTTC. Full variable domain (missing parts from reference TRBV19 and TRBJ2-7): DGGITQSPKYLFRKEGQNVTLSCEQNLNHDAMYWYRQDPGQGLRLIYYSQIVNDFQKGDIAEGYSVSREKKESFPLTVTSAQKNPTAFYLCASSPGGPYEQYFGPGTRLTVT.

The chain has TRBV14 and TRBJ2-5; TRBD1 aligns across 8 bases. V was clipped by 4 bases and J by 10 bases; unmatched bases: 11. Germline V gives CDR1 SGHDN, CDR2 FVKESK. This CDR3 is 14 amino acids long. CDR3 nucleotide sequence: TGTGCCAGCAGCCTACTCGGGACAGGAGAATTCCAGTACTTC. Translating gives CASSLLGTGEFQYF.

This chain joins TRBV11-3 and TRBJ1-6; 7 nucleotides match TRBD1. With V trimmed by 5 bases and J by 9 bases, 7 bases remained unmatched. Per germline, CDR1 SGHNT and CDR2 YENEEA. This CDR3 spans 14 amino acids. As DNA, the CDR3 is TGTGCCAGCAGCACACGACAGGGTAGTTCACCCCTCCACTTT. It yields the protein CASSTRQGSSPLHF. The full variable domain, in which reference TRBV11-3 and TRBJ1-6 provide the parts outside the CDR3, is EAGVVQSPRYKIIEKKQPVAFWCNPISGHNTLYWYLQNLGQGPELLIRYENEEAVDDSQLPKDRFSAERLKGVDSTLKIQPAELGDSAVYLCASSTRQGSSPLHFGNGTRLTVT.

To note about this clone: The same CDR3 also results from other DNA sequences found in this sample. V and J are TRBV20-1 and TRBJ2-1; 7 bases fit TRBD1. J gave up 7 bases and V 3 bases, and 6 bases lay outside the gene matches. The germline CDR1 and CDR2 sequences are DFQATT and SNEGSKA (reference sequence). The CDR3 extends over 13 amino acids. The CDR3 DNA sequence: TGCAGTGCTAGTCCAGGGGGTGGAAATGAGCAGTTCTTC. As protein: CSASPGGGNEQFF.

The genes are TRBV11-2 and TRBJ2-2, with 15 bases lining up with TRBD2. In germline, CDR1 is SGHAT, CDR2 FQNNGV. V lost 3 bases to trimming and J lost 6 bases; unmatched junction nucleotides: 5. The CDR3 consists of 17 residues. CDR3 DNA sequence: TGTGCCAGCAGCTTTCGGGGACTAGCGGGAGGTCCCGGGGAGCTGTTTTTT. Translation: CASSFRGLAGGPGELFF.

The chain combines TRBV4-3 with TRBJ2-1; TRBD1 might be the D (5 bases). Between the trimmed V and J ends, which lost 1 base and 8 bases, there was a span of 9 bases. CDR1 is LGHNA, CDR2 YSLEER, per germline. This CDR3 is 13 amino acids long. The CDR3 nucleotides are TGCGCCAGCAGCCAAGGGCAGGGCTATGAGCAGTTCTTC. It is translated as CASSQGQGYEQFF.

The V call is TRBV5-4, the J call TRBJ2-1; TRBD2 matches 8 bases. Germline lookup yields CDR1 SGHNT and CDR2 YYREEE (reference sequence). The ends lost 0 bases at V and 8 bases at J; junction bases unmatched: 4. There are 14 residues in the CDR3. CDR3 DNA sequence: TGTGCCAGCAGCTTGGAAGTAGCGGGGTATGAGCAGTTCTTC. It specifies CASSLEVAGYEQFF.